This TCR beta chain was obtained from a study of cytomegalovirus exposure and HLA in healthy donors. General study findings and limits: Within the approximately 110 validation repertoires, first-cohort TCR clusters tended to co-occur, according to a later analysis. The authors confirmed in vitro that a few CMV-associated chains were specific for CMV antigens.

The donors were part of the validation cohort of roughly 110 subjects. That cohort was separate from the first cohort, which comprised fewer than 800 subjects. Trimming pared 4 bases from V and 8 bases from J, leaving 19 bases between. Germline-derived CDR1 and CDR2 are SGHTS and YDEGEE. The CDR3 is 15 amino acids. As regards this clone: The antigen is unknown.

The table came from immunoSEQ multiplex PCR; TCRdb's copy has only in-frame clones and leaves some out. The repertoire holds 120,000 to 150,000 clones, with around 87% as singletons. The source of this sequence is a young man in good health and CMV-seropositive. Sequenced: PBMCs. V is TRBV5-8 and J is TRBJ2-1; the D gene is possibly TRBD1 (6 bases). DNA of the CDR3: TGTGCCAGCAGCCCCCAGGGGCGGCCCGGAGATGAGCAGTTCTTC. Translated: CASSPQGRPGDEQFF. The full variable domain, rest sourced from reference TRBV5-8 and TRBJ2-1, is EAGVTQSPTHLIKTRGQQATLRCSPISGHTSVYWYQQALGLGLQFLLWYDEGEERNRGNFPPRFSGRQFPNYSSELNVNALELEDSALYLCASSPQGRPGDEQFFGPGTRLTVL.